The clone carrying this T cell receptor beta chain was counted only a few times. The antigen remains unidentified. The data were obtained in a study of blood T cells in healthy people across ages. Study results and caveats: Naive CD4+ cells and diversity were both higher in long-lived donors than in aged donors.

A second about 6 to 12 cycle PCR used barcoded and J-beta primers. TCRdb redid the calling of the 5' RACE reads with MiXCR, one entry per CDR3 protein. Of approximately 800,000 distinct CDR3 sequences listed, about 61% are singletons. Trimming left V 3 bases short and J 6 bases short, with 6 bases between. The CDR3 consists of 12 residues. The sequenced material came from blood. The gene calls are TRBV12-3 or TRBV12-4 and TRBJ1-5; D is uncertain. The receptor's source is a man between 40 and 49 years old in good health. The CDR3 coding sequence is TGTGCCAGCAGTTTTCTCGGTCAGCCCCAGCATTTT. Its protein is CASSFLGQPQHF.